This record concerns one T cell receptor (beta chain) sequence. What it binds is not known. These data belong to a study of vaccination effects on CD4 cells after COVID-19. Profiling relied on immunoSEQ multiplex PCR, and the TCRdb table lists in-frame clones only, not all of them. The data contain tens of thousands of clones, approximately 74% of them singletons. Upon completion of approximately ten days in culture, CD4+ T cells were isolated. V was shortened by 4 bases and J by 7 bases, with 11 bases between the two germline ends. The CDR3 consists of 12 residues. Germline V gene sequence: CDR1 SNHLY, CDR2 FYNNEI. Study-wide points: Clones that were induced by infection or by vaccine showed marked contraction late after vaccination.

This receptor was obtained from a human donor who received a COVID-19 vaccine. The sequences come from CD4+ T cells from PBMCs cultured without peptide, collected before COVID-19 vaccination. The V call is TRBV2, the J call TRBJ2-7; possibly TRBD2 for D (6 bases). This chain's CDR3 is CASSVAEWEQYF. The CDR3 coding sequence is TGTGCCAGCAGTGTAGCGGAGTGGGAGCAGTACTTC.